Detailed here is one TCR beta chain. Its target is not known. This CDR3 spans 14 amino acids. With 4 bases clipped from V and 8 bases from J, the junction kept 7 bases outside the gene matches. From germline, CDR1 is LNHNV and CDR2 YYDKDF (reference sequence). The data were taken from a study of T cell repertoires in cytomegalovirus infection. Overall study context: Epitope selection comprised recently identified HLA-C-restricted CMV epitopes and well-studied HLA-B-restricted CMV epitopes.

Study findings and constraints: CMV-specific TCR beta clonotypes restricted by HLA-C were the ones dominating the ex vivo response.

TCRdb re-called the reads with MiXCR, one entry per CDR3 protein. The sample has over 100,000 distinct CDR3 sequences, approximately 28% seen once; the top ten hold approximately 78%. The chain uses TRBV15 and TRBJ1-2; TRBD1 matches at 10 bases. This TCR was recovered from a human donor in good health (CMV status not recorded). Some clones in this sample may be carry-over from other donors' samples. Here the sequenced sample was CD8+ T cells from cultured PBMCs, taken from culture after CMV antigen stimulation. CDR3 in amino acids: CATSIDRGPQGYTF. In DNA, the CDR3 is TGTGCCACCAGCATAGACAGGGGGCCTCAGGGCTACACCTTC.